This T cell receptor beta chain stems from a study of T cell responses to AZD1222 COVID-19 vaccine. Study observations and caveats: The span of vaccine-associated CD4 TCRs extended across spike, with dominance at 160-218 and 743-854. Only a handful of individuals given AZD1222 were seropositive at baseline.

This CDR3 is 13 amino acids long. Trimming cost V 6 bases and J 6 bases, with 14 bases left between them. Germline V gives CDR1 LGHDT, CDR2 YNNKEL (reference sequence). As regards this clone: Its antigen is not known.

Some clones are missing from TCRdb's copy, which holds only in-frame ones; the method was immunoSEQ multiplex PCR. The sample holds roughly 100,000 clones; 85% to 90% are singletons and the top ten take roughly 15%. The sequenced sample was peripheral blood, obtained 28 days after the second AZD1222 dose. This sequence was found in an adult who received the AZD1222 COVID-19 vaccine. V gene TRBV3-1 (or the pseudogene TRBV3-2) combines with J gene TRBJ1-2, with D uncertain. The CDR3 loop reads CASSAQRIHGYTF. In nucleotides, the CDR3 is TGTGCCAGCAGTGCACAGCGGATCCATGGCTACACCTTC.